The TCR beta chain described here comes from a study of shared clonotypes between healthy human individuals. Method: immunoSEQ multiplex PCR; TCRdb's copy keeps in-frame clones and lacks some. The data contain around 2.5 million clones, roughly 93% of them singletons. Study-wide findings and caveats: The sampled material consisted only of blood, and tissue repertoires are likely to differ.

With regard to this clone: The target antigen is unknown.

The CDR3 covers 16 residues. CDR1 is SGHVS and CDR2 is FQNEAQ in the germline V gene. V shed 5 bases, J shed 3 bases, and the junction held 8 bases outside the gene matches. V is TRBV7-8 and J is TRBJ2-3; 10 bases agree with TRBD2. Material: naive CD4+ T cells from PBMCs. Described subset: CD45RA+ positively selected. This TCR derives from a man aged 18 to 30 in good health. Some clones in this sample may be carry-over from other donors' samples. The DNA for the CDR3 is TGTGCCAGCAGCGACAGAGCGGGAGGGCCGACAGATACGCAGTATTTT. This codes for CASSDRAGGPTDTQYF.